This T cell receptor beta chain was identified during a study of control samples from healthy donors and cancer patients. Germline trimming cut 5 bases from V and 0 bases from J; bases unmatched to any gene: 12. The germline V gene encodes CDR1 LNHDA and CDR2 SQIVND (reference sequence). The CDR3 has 18 residues. Assay used: immunoSEQ multiplex PCR; TCRdb lists only in-frame clones, some missing. The sample contains 150,000 to 200,000 clones, just over 85% of which appear only once. This TCR was sampled from a woman aged 25-40 years in good health. This rearrangement joins TRBV19 to TRBJ2-3; 9 bases line up with TRBD1. Sequenced input: blood. This CDR3 reads CASSFFGTGSTSTDTQYF. DNA of the CDR3: TGTGCCAGTAGTTTCTTTGGGACAGGGAGTACTAGCACAGATACGCAGTATTTT.